This T cell receptor beta chain was identified during a study of regulatory T cells after allogeneic stem cell transplantation (dated by TCRdb to between 2017 and 2018). Study-wide context: Each patient's group depended on whether acute graft-versus-host disease developed within 100 days after stem cell transplantation. Fluorescence-activated cell sorting was used to isolate CD4+CD25+CD127- regulatory T cells from patient PBMCs. Conventional CD4+ T cells defined as CD4+CD25+/-CD127+ were also sorted and TCR-sequenced for comparison in the study. The regulatory T-cell TCR repertoire after allogeneic stem cell transplantation was compared between patients with and without acute graft-versus-host disease. Summary of the overall study and its limitations: Compared with patients who had graft-versus-host disease, patients without the disease had a regulatory T-cell TCR repertoire that was more focused and less diverse. No regulatory T-cell clones were found to be shared by all patients, and no significant correlation was observed between sorted cell numbers and the inverse Simpson index. Conventional CD4+ T-cell repertoire diversity did not differ significantly between patients with and without graft-versus-host disease. In non-GvHD patients, the top 10 regulatory T-cell clones took up a significantly larger share of the repertoire, which suggests expansion of presumably allo-specific protective clones. Because of the small patient sample size, validation of the findings in a larger cohort was required.

By its share of the sample, this clonotype is medium-sized (0.01 to 0.1%). The antigen it recognizes is unknown. The input lacks base qualities; no much larger clone sits a single base away. The germline V gene (reference sequence) specifies LGHDT as CDR1 and YNNKEL as CDR2. The CDR3 runs 14 residues from the cysteine to the phenylalanine. Kept here is only the CDR3 DNA, which spans 42 bases and is read in frame from base 1. V ends up 7 bases short and J 2 bases short, with an unmatched junction base count of 7. The time point label, read with the paper, signifies: 30 days after allogeneic hematopoietic stem cell transplantation. At 30 days after allogeneic hematopoietic stem cell transplantation, peripheral blood mononuclear cells were collected from the patients. Sequenced on an Illumina MiSeq. Reverse transcription of RNA was performed with the SMARTer RACE cDNA Amplification kit, after which the TCR beta CDR3 region was amplified. RNA from sorted cells was extracted with the RNeasy Mini Kit. TCR beta amplicons were sequenced using Illumina paired-end sequencing. In the original analysis: MiXCR, VDJtools and the tcR R package were the tools used to analyze the TCR repertoire. The inverse Simpson index was used to measure diversity, and clones were grouped as rare, small, medium or expanded based on each clone's proportion of the repertoire. The public reads were quality trimmed at Q25 with fastp and then assembled into clones with MiXCR by TCRdb, keeping productive beta chains. Each record represents a unique CDR3 protein, reported with the most common genes and DNA among its rows. These V and J calls derive from TCRdb rather than the authors' analysis. The sample table records several hundred distinct CDR3 sequences; 20% to 25% of these occur just once. The ten largest clonotypes hold 19% of the sample.

The receptor's source is a human patient who had an allogeneic stem cell transplant, so the T cells may come from the graft donor. The sequencing here drew on sorted CD4+ T cells from blood (whether regulatory or conventional is not recorded), taken 30 days after allogeneic stem cell transplant. The receptor chain draws on TRBV3-1 and TRBJ1-1; a stretch of 7 junction bases matches TRBD1. The CDR3: CASISTGSNTEAFF. The DNA sequence reads TGTGCCAGCATCTCGACAGGGAGTAACACTGAAGCTTTCTTT.